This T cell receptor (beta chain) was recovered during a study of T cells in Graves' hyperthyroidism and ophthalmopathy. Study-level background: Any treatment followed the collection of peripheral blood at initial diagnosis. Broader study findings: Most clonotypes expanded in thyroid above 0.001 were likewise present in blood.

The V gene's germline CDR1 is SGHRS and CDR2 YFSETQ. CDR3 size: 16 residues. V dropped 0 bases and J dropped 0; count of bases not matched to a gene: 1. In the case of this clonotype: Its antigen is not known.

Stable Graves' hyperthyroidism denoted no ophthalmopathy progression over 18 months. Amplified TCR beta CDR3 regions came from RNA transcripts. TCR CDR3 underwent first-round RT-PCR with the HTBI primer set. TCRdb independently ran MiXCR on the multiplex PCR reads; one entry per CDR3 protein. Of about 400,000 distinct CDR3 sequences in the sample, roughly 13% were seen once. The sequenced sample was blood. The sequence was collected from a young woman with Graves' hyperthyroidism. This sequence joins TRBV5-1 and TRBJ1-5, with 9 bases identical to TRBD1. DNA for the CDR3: TGCGCCAGCAGCTTGGGGGACAGGGATAGCAATCAGCCCCAGCATTTT. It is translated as CASSLGDRDSNQPQHF.